Listed below are T cell receptor beta chains from one sample, sequenced in a study of blood T cell repertoires in COVID-19. The method was immunoSEQ multiplex PCR; TCRdb's version includes in-frame clones alone and lacks a portion of them. The data show 200,000 or so clones, roughly 80% seen once. Material: peripheral blood. Source of these receptors: a woman younger than 45 who had recovered from COVID-19. Each CDR3 is given with its conserved first and last residue. Each record gives: D gene, CDR3 length, clone size, J gene, V gene, CDR3 DNA, CDR3 protein. D genes are given only for firm matches. Size tells how often a clone was seen (once, few, many) or the class of an expanded clone, and some rows leave it out.

>TRBD2|15|few|TRBJ2-3|TRBV2
TGTGCCAGCAGTGGGTGGAGCGGGAACACAGATACGCAGTATTTT
CASSGWSGNTDTQYF
>TRBD1|15|NA|TRBJ1-1|TRBV29-1
TGCAGCGTTCACCCGACAGGGAGAGATGGCACTGAAGCTTTCTTT
CSVHPTGRDGTEAFF
>NA|11|NA|TRBJ1-5|TRBV28
TGTGCCAGCAGTCGGTATCAGCCCCAGCATTTT
CASSRYQPQHF
>NA|17|NA|TRBJ2-1|TRBV18
TGTGCCAGCTCACCGAATGACTACGCGGACGTCCACAATGAGCAGTTCTTC
CASSPNDYADVHNEQFF
>NA|14|NA|TRBJ2-5|TRBV18
TGTGCCAGCTCACCACCCGCAGGGTTCGGGACCCAGTACTTC
CASSPPAGFGTQYF
>TRBD1|13|NA|TRBJ1-1|TRBV29-1
TGCAGCGTTGAGGGACAGATGAACACTGAAGCTTTCTTT
CSVEGQMNTEAFF
>NA|14|many|TRBJ1-1|TRBV5-5
TGTGCCAGCGGGGCACAGGTAGAGAACACTGAAGCTTTCTTT
CASGAQVENTEAFF
>TRBD1|17|NA|TRBJ2-2|TRBV28
TGTGCCAGCAGTTTAGCGGACAGGGGACCCAACACCGGGGAGCTGTTTTTT
CASSLADRGPNTGELFF
>NA|16|NA|TRBJ2-7|TRBV2
TGTGCCAGCAGGGGATTCGGGACATTAAGGGCCTACGAGCAGTACTTC
CASRGFGTLRAYEQYF
>NA|14|NA|TRBJ1-5|TRBV30
TGTGCCTGGAGTGTGGGCAGCGGAATACAGCCCCAGCATTTT
CAWSVGSGIQPQHF
>TRBD1|14|NA|TRBJ2-7|TRBV24-1
TGTGCCACCAGGGAGGGACAGGGAGGCCACGAGCAGTACTTC
CATREGQGGHEQYF
>TRBD2|13|NA|TRBJ2-3|TRBV7-3
TGTGCCAGCAGTACTAGCGCCATAGATACGCAGTATTTT
CASSTSAIDTQYF
>NA|12|NA|TRBJ2-7|TRBV30
TGTGCCTGGAGTGGAATCTATGACGAGCAGTACTTC
CAWSGIYDEQYF
>NA|13|NA|TRBJ1-2|TRBV28
TGTGCCAGCAGTTTATTGGCAGGGTCTGGCTACACCTTC
CASSLLAGSGYTF
>NA|15|NA|TRBJ1-4|TRBV28
TGTGCCAGCAGTCTCTACCGGGACTTTAATGAAAAACTGTTTTTT
CASSLYRDFNEKLFF
>NA|12|NA|TRBJ2-3|TRBV5-1
TGCGCCAGCAGCCGCGGCACAGATACGCAGTATTTT
CASSRGTDTQYF
>TRBD2|14|NA|TRBJ2-1|TRBV7-2
TGTGCCAGCAGCCCCCGGGACTATTACAATGAGCAGTTCTTC
CASSPRDYYNEQFF
>NA|13|NA|TRBJ1-1|TRBV28
TGTGCCAGCCTCACCCACAGGGCCACTGAAGCTTTCTTT
CASLTHRATEAFF
>NA|18|once|TRBJ2-6|TRBV10-3
TGTGCCATCCAGCCGTTGAGACAGGTGGGCTCTGGGGCCAACGTCCTGACTTTC
CAIQPLRQVGSGANVLTF
>NA|15|NA|TRBJ2-2|TRBV7-9
TGTGCCAGCAGCTGGTGGAGTTCGAACACCGGGGAGCTGTTTTTT
CASSWWSSNTGELFF
>NA|13|NA|TRBJ2-2|TRBV2
TGTGCCCACAAAATAGCGGTTACCGGGGAGCTGTTTTTT
CAHKIAVTGELFF
>NA|15|NA|TRBJ1-4|TRBV18
TGTGCCAGCTCACCTACGACAGGCTTTACCGAAAAACTGTTTTTT
CASSPTTGFTEKLFF
>NA|13|NA|TRBJ2-7|TRBV5-1
TGCGCCAGCAGCTTGACAGGGATCTACGAGCAGTACTTC
CASSLTGIYEQYF
>TRBD2|15|NA|TRBJ2-5|TRBV4-2
TGTGCCAGCAGCCAGCTTCTAGCGGGGAGGGAGACCCAGTACTTC
CASSQLLAGRETQYF
>NA|14|NA|TRBJ1-2|TRBV4-1
TGCGCCAGCAGCCAAGTTGACAGCAACTATGGCTACACCTTC
CASSQVDSNYGYTF
>TRBD1|14|few|TRBJ1-4|TRBV5-1
TGCGCCAGCCATCCGGGACAGGGAAGTGAAAAACTGTTTTTT
CASHPGQGSEKLFF
>TRBD1|13|NA|TRBJ2-1|TRBV6-2/TRBV6-3
TGTGCCAGCAGCCACGGACAGGTCAATGAGCAGTTCTTC
CASSHGQVNEQFF
>NA|13|NA|TRBJ2-7|TRBV11-2
TGTGCCAGCAGCTTGGCCAGCTCCTACGAGCAGTACTTC
CASSLASSYEQYF
>TRBD1|17|NA|TRBJ1-2|TRBV28
TGTGCCAGCAGTTTATATGGAGGGGGCCCGACTAACTATGGCTACACCTTC
CASSLYGGGPTNYGYTF
>NA|16|NA|TRBJ1-3|TRBV28
TGTGCCAGCAGTTTATTATTCGGGGGTTACGGAAACACCATATATTTT
CASSLLFGGYGNTIYF
>NA|14|NA|TRBJ2-5|TRBV28
TGTGCCAGCAGTTTACCGCGGCGAAAAGAGACCCAGTACTTC
CASSLPRRKETQYF